This TCR beta chain was obtained from a study of T cell responses to AZD1222 COVID-19 vaccine. Using immunoSEQ multiplex PCR, the repertoire was profiled, and TCRdb retains in-frame clones only, with some absent. The repertoire holds some 150,000 clones, around 84% seen once, with approximately 5.4% in the top ten. The study's findings and limits: Vaccine-associated CD4 TCRs ranged over spike, dominating at 160-218 and 743-854. There were mostly white British donors and more females than males, and clonal diversity was possibly underestimated.

The length of the CDR3 is 16 residues. With 3 bases removed from V and 2 bases from J, the gap between germline ends came to 16 bases. Germline V gene data show CDR1 as ENHRY and CDR2 as SYGVKD. As regards this clone: Its target is not known.

Sequenced here: peripheral blood, sampled 28 days after the second AZD1222 dose. This receptor was obtained from an adult who received the AZD1222 COVID-19 vaccine. The J gene is TRBJ1-2, the V gene TRBV10-3; D remains unclear. CDR3 amino acids: CAISDPKTALNYGYTF. The CDR3 DNA reads TGTGCCATCAGTGACCCCAAGACTGCACTGAACTATGGCTACACCTTC.